This record looks at one T cell receptor (beta chain) sequence and its context. Germline trimming cut 4 bases from V and 4 bases from J; bases unmatched to any gene: 7. Germline V CDR1 and CDR2: ENHRY, SYGVKD. CDR3 size: 15 residues. This record belongs to a study of blood T cell repertoires in COVID-19. Across the whole study: COVID-19 samples, acute and convalescent, were from the United States, Italy and Spain. Sample material is recorded as cDNA or gDNA derived from T cells, B-cell-depleted T cells, or PBMCs.

Original processing notes: Reference gene primers were amplified, and this amplification served to estimate nucleated cell counts. Generated by immunoSEQ multiplex PCR, the TCRdb table keeps only in-frame clones and is missing some. The V and J calls and the clone size are those of that table, but D and trimming were determined from the DNA. Of 150,000 to 200,000 clones in the sample, approximately 84% were seen once. Sequenced input: peripheral blood. This TCR was sampled from an elderly woman with acute or convalescent COVID-19. The rearrangement links TRBV10-3 to TRBJ1-5, with 7 bases lining up with TRBD1. CDR3 sequence reads: CAISGDSRVNQPQHF. Here the CDR3 DNA reads TGTGCCATCAGTGGGGACAGCCGGGTGAATCAGCCCCAGCATTTT.